The clone carrying this TCR beta chain was picked up one time. One to two pinch biopsies were taken from the rectum during colonoscopy. No immunosuppressive drugs were given to ulcerative colitis patients before diagnostic colonoscopy. This entry comes from a study of pediatric ulcerative colitis. Profiling relied on immunoSEQ multiplex PCR, and the TCRdb table lists in-frame clones only, not all of them. In the table there are 40,000 to 55,000 clones, around 76% of which are singletons. CDR3 length equals 16 residues. CDR1 and CDR2 from the germline V gene are LNHDA and SQIVND (reference sequence). V was cut by 4 bases and J by 0 bases, with 13 bases left in between.

Sequencing input: gut tissue. This clonotype was sampled from a girl aged 10-17 years with moderate ulcerative colitis. The chain recombines TRBV19 with TRBJ1-5; D is undetermined. CDR3 in amino acids: CASSKLEKDSNQPQHF. DNA of the CDR3: TGTGCCAGTAGTAAGCTCGAGAAAGATAGCAATCAGCCCCAGCATTTT.